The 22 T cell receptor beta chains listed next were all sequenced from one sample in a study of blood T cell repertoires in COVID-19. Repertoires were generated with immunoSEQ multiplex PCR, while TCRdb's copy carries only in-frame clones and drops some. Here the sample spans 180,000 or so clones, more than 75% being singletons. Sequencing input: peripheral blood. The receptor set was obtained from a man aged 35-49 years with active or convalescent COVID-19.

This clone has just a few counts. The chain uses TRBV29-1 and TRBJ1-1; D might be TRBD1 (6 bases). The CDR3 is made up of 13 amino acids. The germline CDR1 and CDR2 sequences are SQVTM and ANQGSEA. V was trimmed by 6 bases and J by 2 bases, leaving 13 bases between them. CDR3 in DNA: TGCAGCGTGACGGGACACCTAAACACTGAAGCTTTCTTT. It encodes CSVTGHLNTEAFF.

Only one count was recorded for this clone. The CDR3 loop is CASSSIGGETEAFF. The DNA of the CDR3 is TGTGCCAGCAGCTCGATAGGGGGGGAGACTGAAGCTTTCTTT. The chain joins TRBV7-3 to TRBJ1-1, with D possibly being TRBD1 (6 bases). The CDR3 covers 14 residues. Germline values: CDR1 SGHTA, CDR2 FQGTGA. The V and J ends lost 4 bases and 5 bases respectively, with 14 bases between them.

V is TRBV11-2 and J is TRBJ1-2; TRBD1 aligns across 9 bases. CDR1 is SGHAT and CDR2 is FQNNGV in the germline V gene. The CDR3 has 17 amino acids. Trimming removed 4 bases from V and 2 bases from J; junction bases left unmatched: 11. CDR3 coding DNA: TGTGCCAGCAGCTCCGCAACAGGGGGCGCTTCGAACTATGGCTACACCTTC. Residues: CASSSATGGASNYGYTF.

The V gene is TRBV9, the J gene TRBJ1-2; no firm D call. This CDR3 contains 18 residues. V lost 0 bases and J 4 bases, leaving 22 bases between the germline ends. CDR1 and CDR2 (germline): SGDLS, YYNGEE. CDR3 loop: CASSVGVGRNRESYGYTF. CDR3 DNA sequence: TGTGCCAGCAGCGTAGGGGTTGGGAGAAATAGGGAAAGCTATGGCTACACCTTC.

The CDR3 DNA follows: TGTGCCAGCAGTGAAGATGCCGGGACAGCCCTGGGGGGCCTCCACTTT. This codes for CASSEDAGTALGGLHF. The rearrangement links TRBV6-1 to TRBJ1-6; 7 bases line up with TRBD1. With 1 base clipped from V and 15 bases from J, the junction kept 15 bases outside the gene matches. The CDR3 runs 16 residues. Germline CDR1 MNHNS, CDR2 SASEGT.

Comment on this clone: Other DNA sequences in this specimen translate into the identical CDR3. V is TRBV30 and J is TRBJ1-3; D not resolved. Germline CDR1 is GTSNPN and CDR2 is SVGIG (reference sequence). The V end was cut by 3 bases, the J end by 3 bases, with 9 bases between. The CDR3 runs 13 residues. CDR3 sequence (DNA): TGTGCCTGGAGGACACCGAGTGGAAACACCATATATTTT. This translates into CAWRTPSGNTIYF.

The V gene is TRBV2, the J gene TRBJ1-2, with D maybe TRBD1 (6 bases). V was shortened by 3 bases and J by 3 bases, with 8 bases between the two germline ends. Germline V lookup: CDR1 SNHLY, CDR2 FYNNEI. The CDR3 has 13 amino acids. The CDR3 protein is CASSDQGYYGYTF. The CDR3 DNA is TGTGCCAGCAGTGACCAGGGGTACTATGGCTACACCTTC.

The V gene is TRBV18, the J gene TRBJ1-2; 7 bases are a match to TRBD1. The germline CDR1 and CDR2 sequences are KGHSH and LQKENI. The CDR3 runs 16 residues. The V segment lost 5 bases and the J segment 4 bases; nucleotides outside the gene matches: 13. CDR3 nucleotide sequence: TGTGCCAGCTCAGCCAAATGGGACAGAGACTTCTATGGCTACACCTTC. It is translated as CASSAKWDRDFYGYTF.

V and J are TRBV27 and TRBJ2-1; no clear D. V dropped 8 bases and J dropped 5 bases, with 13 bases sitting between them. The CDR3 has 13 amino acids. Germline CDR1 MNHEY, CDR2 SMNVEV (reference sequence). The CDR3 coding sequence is TGTGCCAGCGGTATTCAGTTGAACAATGAGCAGTTCTTC. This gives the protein CASGIQLNNEQFF.

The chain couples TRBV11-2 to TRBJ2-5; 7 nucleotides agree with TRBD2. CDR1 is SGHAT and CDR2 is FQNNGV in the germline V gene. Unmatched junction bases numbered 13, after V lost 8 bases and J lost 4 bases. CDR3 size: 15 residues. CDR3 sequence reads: CASRPWGGSAETQYF. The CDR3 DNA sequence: TGTGCCAGCCGGCCCTGGGGAGGGAGTGCAGAGACCCAGTACTTC.

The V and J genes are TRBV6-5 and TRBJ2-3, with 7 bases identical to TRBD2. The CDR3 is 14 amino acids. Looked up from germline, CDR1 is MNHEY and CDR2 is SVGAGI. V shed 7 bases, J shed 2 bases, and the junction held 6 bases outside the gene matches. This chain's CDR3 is CASNAGVLTDTQYF. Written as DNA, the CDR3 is TGTGCCAGCAACGCGGGAGTGCTCACAGATACGCAGTATTTT.

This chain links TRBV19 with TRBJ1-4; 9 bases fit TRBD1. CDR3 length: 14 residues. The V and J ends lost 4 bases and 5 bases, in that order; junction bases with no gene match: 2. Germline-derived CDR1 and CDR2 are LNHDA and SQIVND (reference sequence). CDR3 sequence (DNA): TGTGCCAGTAGTACGGGGACAGGGAATGAAAAACTGTTTTTT. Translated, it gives CASSTGTGNEKLFF.

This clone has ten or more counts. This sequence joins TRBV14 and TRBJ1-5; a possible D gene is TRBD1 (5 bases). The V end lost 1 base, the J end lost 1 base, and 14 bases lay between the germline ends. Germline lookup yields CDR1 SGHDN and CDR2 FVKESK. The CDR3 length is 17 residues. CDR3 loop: CASSQVGEKGSNQPQHF. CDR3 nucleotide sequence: TGTGCCAGCAGCCAAGTGGGCGAGAAGGGGAGCAATCAGCCCCAGCATTTT.

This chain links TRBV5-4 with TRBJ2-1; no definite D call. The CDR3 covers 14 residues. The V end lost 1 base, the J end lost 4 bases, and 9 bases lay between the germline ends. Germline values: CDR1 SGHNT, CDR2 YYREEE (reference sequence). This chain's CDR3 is CASSLMFLYNEQFF. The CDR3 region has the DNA TGTGCCAGCAGCTTGATGTTCCTATACAATGAGCAGTTCTTC.

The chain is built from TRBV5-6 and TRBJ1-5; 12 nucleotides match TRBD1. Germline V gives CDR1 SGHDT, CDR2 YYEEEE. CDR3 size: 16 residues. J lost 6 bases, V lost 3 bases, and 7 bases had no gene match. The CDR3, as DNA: TGTGCCAGCAGCTCCACTGGGACAGGGGGCGGTCAGCCCCAGCATTTT. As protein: CASSSTGTGGGQPQHF.

The CDR3 protein is CATSVGVSNQPQHF. DNA of the CDR3: TGTGCCACCAGTGTAGGGGTTAGCAATCAGCCCCAGCATTTT. V gene TRBV24-1 combines with J gene TRBJ1-5; possibly TRBD1 for D (5 bases). The CDR3 runs 14 residues. Germline assignment: CDR1 KGHDR and CDR2 SFDVKD. The V end lost 5 bases, the J end lost 0 bases, and 7 bases lay between the germline ends.

The CDR3 DNA follows: TGTGCCAGCAGCTTAGTAGTGGCCCAGGGCGGTGAAAAACTGTTTTTT. Protein sequence: CASSLVVAQGGEKLFF. The rearrangement joins TRBV7-2 to TRBJ1-4; the D gene is possibly TRBD1 (5 bases). The length of the CDR3 is 16 residues. The germline V gene encodes CDR1 SGHTA and CDR2 FQGNSA. V lost 1 base, J lost 7 bases, and 16 bases lay in between.

The CDR3 protein is CSVEGAPDTQYF. DNA of the CDR3: TGCAGCGTTGAAGGGGCCCCAGATACGCAGTATTTT. The chain couples TRBV29-1 to TRBJ2-3; D unresolved. CDR1 is SQVTM and CDR2 is ANQGSEA in the germline V gene. V dropped 1 base and J dropped 4 bases, with 6 bases sitting between them. The CDR3 runs to 12 residues.

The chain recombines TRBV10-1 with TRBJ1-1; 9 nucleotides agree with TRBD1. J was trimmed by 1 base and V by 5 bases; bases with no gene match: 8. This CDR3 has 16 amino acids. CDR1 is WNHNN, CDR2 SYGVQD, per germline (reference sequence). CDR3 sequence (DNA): TGCGCCAGCAGTCCTTTCAGACAGGGGGGGAACACTGAAGCTTTCTTT. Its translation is CASSPFRQGGNTEAFF.

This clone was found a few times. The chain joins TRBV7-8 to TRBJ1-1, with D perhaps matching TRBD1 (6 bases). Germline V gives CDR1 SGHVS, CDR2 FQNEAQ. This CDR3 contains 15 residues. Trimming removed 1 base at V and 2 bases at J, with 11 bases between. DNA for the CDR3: TGTGCCAGCAGCTTAGACGACAGGACAAACACTGAAGCTTTCTTT. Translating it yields CASSLDDRTNTEAFF.

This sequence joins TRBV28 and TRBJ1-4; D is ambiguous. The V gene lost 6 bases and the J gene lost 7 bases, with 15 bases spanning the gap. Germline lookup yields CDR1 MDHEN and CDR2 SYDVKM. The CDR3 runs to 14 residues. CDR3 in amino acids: CASSPSQVGEKLFF. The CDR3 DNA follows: TGTGCCAGCAGCCCCAGCCAGGTCGGTGAAAAACTGTTTTTT.

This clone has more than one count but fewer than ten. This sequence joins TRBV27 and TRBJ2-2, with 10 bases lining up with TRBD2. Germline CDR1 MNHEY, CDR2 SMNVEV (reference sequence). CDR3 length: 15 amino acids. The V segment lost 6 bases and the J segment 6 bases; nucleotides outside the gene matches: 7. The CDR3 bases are TGTGCCAGCAGCCCGGGACTAGCGTTAGCCGGGGAGCTGTTTTTT. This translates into CASSPGLALAGELFF.